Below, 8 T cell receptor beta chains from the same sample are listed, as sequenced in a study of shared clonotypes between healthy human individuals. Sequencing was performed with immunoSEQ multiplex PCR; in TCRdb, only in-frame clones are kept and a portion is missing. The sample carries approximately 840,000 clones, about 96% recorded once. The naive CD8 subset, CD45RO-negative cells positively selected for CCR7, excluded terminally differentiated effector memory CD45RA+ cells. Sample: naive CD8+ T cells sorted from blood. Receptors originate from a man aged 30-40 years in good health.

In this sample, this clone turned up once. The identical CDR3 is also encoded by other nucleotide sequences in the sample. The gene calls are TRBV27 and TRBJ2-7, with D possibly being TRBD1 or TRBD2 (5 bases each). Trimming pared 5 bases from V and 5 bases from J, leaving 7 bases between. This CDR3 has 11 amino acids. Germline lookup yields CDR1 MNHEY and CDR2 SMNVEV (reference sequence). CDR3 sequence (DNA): TGTGCCAGCAGTCGGGGACACGAGCAGTACTTC. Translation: CASSRGHEQYF.

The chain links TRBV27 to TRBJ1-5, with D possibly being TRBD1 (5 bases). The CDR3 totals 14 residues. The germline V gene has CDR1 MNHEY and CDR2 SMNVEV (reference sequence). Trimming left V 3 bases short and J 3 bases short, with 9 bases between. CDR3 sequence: CASSFTGPNQPQHF. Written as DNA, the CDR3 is TGTGCCAGCAGTTTCACAGGACCCAATCAGCCCCAGCATTTT.

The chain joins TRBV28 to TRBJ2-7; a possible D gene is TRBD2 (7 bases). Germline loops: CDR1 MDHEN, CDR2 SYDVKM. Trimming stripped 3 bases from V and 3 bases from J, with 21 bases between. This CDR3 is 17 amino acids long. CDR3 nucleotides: TGTGCCAGCAGTTTCACCCACGGGGAGGGGGTGAACTACGAGCAGTACTTC. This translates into CASSFTHGEGVNYEQYF.

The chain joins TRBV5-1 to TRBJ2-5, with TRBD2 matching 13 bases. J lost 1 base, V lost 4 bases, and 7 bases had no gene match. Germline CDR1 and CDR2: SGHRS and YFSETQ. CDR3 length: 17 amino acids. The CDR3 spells CASSRTSGREIQETQYF. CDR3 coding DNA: TGCGCCAGCAGCCGGACTAGCGGGAGAGAGATCCAAGAGACCCAGTACTTC.

The CDR3 nucleotides are TGTGCCAGCAGCAATTCCGGGACGGATGGCTACACCTTC. Encoded protein: CASSNSGTDGYTF. The rearrangement joins TRBV14 to TRBJ1-2, with D tentatively TRBD1 (5 bases). CDR1 SGHDN and CDR2 FVKESK come from the germline V gene. This CDR3 comprises 13 residues. V was shortened by 5 bases and J by 6 bases, with 13 bases between the two germline ends.

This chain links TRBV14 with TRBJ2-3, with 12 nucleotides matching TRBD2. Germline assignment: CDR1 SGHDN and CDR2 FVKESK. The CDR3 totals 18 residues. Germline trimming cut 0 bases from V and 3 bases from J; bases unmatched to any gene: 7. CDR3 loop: CASSQDRLAGGQTDTQYF. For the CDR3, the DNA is TGTGCCAGCAGCCAAGATCGCCTAGCGGGAGGGCAAACAGATACGCAGTATTTT.

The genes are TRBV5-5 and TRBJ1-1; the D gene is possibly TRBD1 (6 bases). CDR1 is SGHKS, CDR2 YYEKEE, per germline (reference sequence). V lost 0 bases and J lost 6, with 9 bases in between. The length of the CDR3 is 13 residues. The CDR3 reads CASSLETGPEAFF. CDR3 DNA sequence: TGTGCCAGCAGCTTGGAGACAGGCCCTGAAGCTTTCTTT.

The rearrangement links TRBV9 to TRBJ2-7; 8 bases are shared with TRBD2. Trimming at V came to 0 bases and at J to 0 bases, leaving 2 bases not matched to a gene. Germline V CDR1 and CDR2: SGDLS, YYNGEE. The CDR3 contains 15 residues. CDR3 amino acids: CASSVGLAGSYEQYF. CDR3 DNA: TGTGCCAGCAGCGTAGGCCTAGCGGGCTCCTACGAGCAGTACTTC.